This T cell receptor beta chain was recorded in a study of beta chain features in type 1 diabetes. Every bit of the isolated RNA underwent reverse transcription, so sequencing read expressed TCRB transcripts. The average read count of naive, central memory and regulatory T cell samples was about 3.57 million. Produced via immunoSEQ multiplex PCR; TCRdb's table is partial and in-frame only. This sample has over 150,000 clones, with approximately 7.8% found just once. Germline V gene sequence: CDR1 MDHEN, CDR2 SYDVKM. This CDR3 contains 14 residues. V was shortened by 5 bases and J by 4 bases, with 13 bases between the two germline ends. Every sorted population was more than 95% pure. Overall study findings and caveats: All four CD4+ subsets from Type 1 diabetes patients carried moderately but significantly shorter TCRB CDR3s. Sequencing the cDNA could make cells with high TCR expression show up more than they should. A potential influence of HLA type upon TCRB rearrangement remained unresolved herein.

This clone was recorded at least ten times. Its antigen is unidentified. The sequencing sample was made of central memory CD4+ T cells from blood. The genes are TRBV28 and TRBJ2-3; D possibly corresponds to TRBD1 (6 bases). The receptor was derived from a woman between 40 and 50 years old with type 1 diabetes. The CDR3 region is CASSTSGGPDTQYF. The CDR3 DNA is TGTGCCAGCAGTACCTCTGGGGGCCCAGATACGCAGTATTTT.